The 4 T cell receptor beta chains below come from one sample, sequenced in a study of memory CD4+ T cells and cytomegalovirus serostatus. Single viable CD3+CD4+CD8-CD45RO+ cells were sorted as the memory CD4+ T cells. Method: immunoSEQ multiplex PCR; TCRdb's copy keeps in-frame clones and lacks some. The sample records tens of thousands of clones, 75% to 80% being singletons. The specimen was memory CD4+ T cells from blood. The receptors were gathered from an adult in good health and CMV-seropositive.

The J gene is TRBJ1-1, the V gene TRBV5-1; 8 positions match TRBD1. V shed 3 bases and J 1 base; nucleotides not matched to a gene: 5. Germline V gene data show CDR1 as SGHRS and CDR2 as YFSETQ. CDR3 size: 15 residues. CDR3 region: CASSSGGRGNTEAFF. CDR3 nucleotides: TGCGCCAGCAGCTCAGGGGGCAGGGGGAACACTGAAGCTTTCTTT.

This chain links TRBV29-1 with TRBJ1-1; D not resolved. The germline gives CDR1 SQVTM, CDR2 ANQGSEA. Trimming cost V 4 bases and J 0 bases, with 6 bases left between them. The CDR3 has 12 residues. The DNA for the CDR3 is TGCAGCGTTGGGCACATGAACACTGAAGCTTTCTTT. Translated, it gives CSVGHMNTEAFF. Supplemented by reference TRBV29-1 and TRBJ1-1, the full variable domain reads SAVISQKPSRDICQRGTSLTIQCQVDSQVTMMFWYRQQPGQSLTLIATANQGSEATYESGFVIDKFPISRPNLTFSTLTVSNMSPEDSSIYLCSVGHMNTEAFFGQGTRLTVV.

The rearrangement links TRBV5-4 to TRBJ2-3; 8 nucleotides match TRBD2. The CDR3 is 19 residues long. CDR1 SGHNT and CDR2 YYREEE come from the germline V gene (reference sequence). J lost 2 bases, V lost 4 bases, and 18 bases had no gene match. DNA for the CDR3: TGTGCCAGCAGCCGGGAGGTCGGCGGGGGGACCCTTAACACAGATACGCAGTATTTT. Translating gives CASSREVGGGTLNTDTQYF.

This chain joins TRBV29-1 and TRBJ1-4; D is uncertain. Germline values: CDR1 SQVTM, CDR2 ANQGSEA. Trimming stripped 0 bases from V and 3 bases from J, with 11 bases between. This CDR3 spans 15 amino acids. The CDR3 protein is CSVEDPSRPNEKLFF. CDR3 coding DNA: TGCAGCGTTGAAGATCCTAGCCGACCTAATGAAAAACTGTTTTTT.